This TCR beta chain was captured by sequencing in a study of T cells in Graves' hyperthyroidism and ophthalmopathy. Study context: Prior to any treatment, at the point of initial diagnosis, peripheral blood was collected.

Germline V lookup: CDR1 SEHNR, CDR2 FQNEAQ (reference sequence). CDR3 length equals 13 residues. Trimming took 1 base from V and 11 from J, leaving 14 bases between them. There were TCR beta CDR3 regions amplified from RNA transcripts. The HTBI primer set drove a first-round RT-PCR of the TCR CDR3. Each CDR3 protein is one row after TCRdb ran MiXCR on the multiplex PCR reads. The data contain hundreds of thousands of distinct CDR3 sequences, 16% of them singletons. The diagnostic basis comprised clinical symptoms, serum thyroxine and TRAb, thyroid ultrasound and orbital computed tomography. This rearrangement joins TRBV7-9 to TRBJ1-1, with a tentative D call TRBD1 (5 bases). The sequence was obtained from a woman younger than 35 with Graves' hyperthyroidism. Sequenced: blood. The CDR3 is CASSLVGSRAAFF. The CDR3 nucleotides are TGTGCCAGCAGCTTAGTGGGGAGCAGGGCCGCTTTCTTT.